The 17 T cell receptor beta chains below were found in one sample sequenced in a study of blood T cells in healthy people across ages. The authors ran a second PCR of about 7 to 11 cycles using a sample-barcoded 5' primer and a J-beta primer mix. TCRdb passed the 5' RACE reads through MiXCR, listing each CDR3 protein once. The sample records roughly 640,000 distinct CDR3 sequences, about 30% being singletons. What was sequenced was blood. These receptors were collected from a woman aged 80 or older in good health.

This clonotype has a count of ten or more. V and J are TRBV4-3 and TRBJ2-3, with 7 bases fitting TRBD2. The CDR3 runs 16 residues. CDR1 is LGHNA, CDR2 YSLEER, per germline. J gave up 3 bases and V 5 bases, and 11 bases lay outside the gene matches. The CDR3 protein is CASSSIAGQQTDTQYF. CDR3 in DNA: TGCGCCAGCAGCTCCATAGCGGGCCAGCAAACAGATACGCAGTATTTT.

This clonotype was counted ten times or more. This chain connects TRBV29-1 to TRBJ2-7; D remains ambiguous. The CDR3 covers 11 residues. The germline CDR1 and CDR2 sequences are SQVTM and ANQGSEA. Trimming left V 4 bases short and J 0 bases short, with 4 bases between. The CDR3, as DNA: TGCAGCGTTGGATACTCCTACGAGCAGTACTTC. Its translation is CSVGYSYEQYF.

Comments on this clonotype: A much larger clone lies a single base off, so this may be a read error. CDR3 loop: CASSPDGPGAFF. DNA of the CDR3: TGTGCCAGCAGTCCCGACGGGCCCGGGGCTTTCTTT. The rearrangement links TRBV7-2 to TRBJ1-1; no reliable D call. The CDR3 runs 12 residues. Germline-derived CDR1 and CDR2 are SGHTA and FQGNSA. The germline V and J ends were trimmed by 6 bases and 11 bases, with 16 bases remaining between them.

The sample holds many counts of this clonotype. This rearrangement joins TRBV20-1 to TRBJ1-5, with a tentative D call TRBD1 (5 bases). Trimming took 1 base from V and 3 from J, leaving 13 bases between them. The germline V gene has CDR1 DFQATT and CDR2 SNEGSKA (reference sequence). The CDR3 runs to 15 residues. CDR3 DNA sequence: TGCAGTGCTAGAGCGACTGGGGCCATCAATCAGCCCCAGCATTTT. It specifies CSARATGAINQPQHF.

In its sample, this clonotype was seen many times. The chain is built from TRBV20-1 and TRBJ2-1; possible D gene TRBD2, 6 bases. The CDR3 is 15 amino acids. CDR1 is DFQATT, CDR2 SNEGSKA, per germline (reference sequence). Trimming took 5 bases from V and 3 from J, leaving 17 bases between them. As DNA, the CDR3 is TGCAGTGCTGACGAGCTGGGGGGTCGCTACAATGAGCAGTTCTTC. Translation: CSADELGGRYNEQFF.

The rearrangement links TRBV7-2 to TRBJ1-3, with no clear D. The V gene's germline CDR1 is SGHTA and CDR2 FQGNSA. Trimming took off 4 bases at V and 0 bases at J, with 22 bases between the two ends. This CDR3 comprises 19 residues. The CDR3 spells CASSSRGGRTLNSGNTIYF. The CDR3 nucleotides are TGTGCCAGCAGCTCGCGGGGTGGTCGGACCCTCAACTCTGGAAACACCATATATTTT.

This clonotype came up many times. The gene calls are TRBV6-2 or TRBV6-3 and TRBJ1-2; weak D call: TRBD1 (5 bases). Per germline, CDR1 MNHEY and CDR2 SVGEGT. V lost 0 bases and J 4 bases, leaving 12 bases between the germline ends. The CDR3 consists of 15 residues. The CDR3 DNA is TGTGCCAGCAGTTACTCCTGGGGCTTCAGCTATGGCTACACCTTC. Protein product: CASSYSWGFSYGYTF.

The genes are TRBV2 and TRBJ1-5, with a possible D match to TRBD1 (5 bases). The CDR3 is 16 residues long. Germline V gene data show CDR1 as SNHLY and CDR2 as FYNNEI. V lost 5 bases to trimming and J lost 0 bases, with 14 bases between them. CDR3 region: CASSWDGKNSNQPQHF. Written as DNA, the CDR3 is TGTGCCAGCAGTTGGGACGGCAAAAATAGCAATCAGCCCCAGCATTTT. Using reference TRBV2 and TRBJ1-5 for the parts outside the CDR3, the full variable domain is EPEVTQTPSHQVTQMGQEVILRCVPISNHLYFYWYRQILGQKVEFLVSFYNNEISEKSEIFDDQFSVERPDGSNFTLKIRSTKLEDSAMYFCASSWDGKNSNQPQHFGDGTRLSIL.

CDR3 loop: CASSAQTGAYYEQYF. The CDR3 nucleotides read TGTGCCAGCAGCGCCCAGACAGGGGCTTACTACGAGCAGTACTTC. J is TRBJ2-7 and V is TRBV3-1; TRBD1 matches at 8 bases. Germline CDR1 and CDR2: LGHDT and YNNKEL (reference sequence). Trimming cost V 5 bases and J 3 bases; bases outside gene matches: 9. This CDR3 spans 15 amino acids.

This clonotype came up a few times. The V and J genes are TRBV6-2 or TRBV6-3 and TRBJ2-4; a possible D gene is TRBD1 (5 bases). V gave up 0 bases and J gave up 0 bases, with 21 bases separating them. CDR1 is MNHEY and CDR2 is SVGEGT in the germline V gene. This CDR3 is 20 amino acids long. The CDR3 is CASSYSTQERLILAKNIQYF. As DNA, the CDR3 is TGTGCCAGCAGTTACTCGACACAGGAGAGATTAATACTAGCCAAAAACATTCAGTACTTC.

To note about this clonotype: This may be a read error, as it is one base from a much larger clone. This chain joins TRBV7-2 and TRBJ1-1; D gene uncertain. CDR1 SGHTA and CDR2 FQGNSA come from the germline V gene. Trimming took 5 bases from V and 4 from J, leaving 14 bases between them. The CDR3 runs to 14 residues. The CDR3 sequence: CASSDLGPSTEAFF. The CDR3 bases are TGTGCCAGCAGCGATCTTGGCCCGTCCACTGAAGCTTTCTTT.

A remark on this clonotype: A much more abundant neighbour one base away suggests this may be a read error. The CDR3: CSATTTSGGAFEQYF. In DNA, the CDR3 is TGCAGTGCCACCACGACTAGCGGGGGGGCTTTTGAGCAGTACTTC. This chain links TRBV20-1 with TRBJ2-5; 14 nucleotides line up with TRBD2. Germline trimming cut 6 bases from V and 11 bases from J; bases unmatched to any gene: 14. The CDR3 consists of 15 residues. Per germline, CDR1 DFQATT and CDR2 SNEGSKA (reference sequence).

DNA for the CDR3: TGCGCCAGCAGCCAAGATGCGGGGCTCGTGGATGGCACAGATACGCAGTATTTT. It yields the protein CASSQDAGLVDGTDTQYF. J is TRBJ2-3 and V is TRBV4-1, with D tentatively TRBD2 (6 bases). The V end lost 0 bases, the J end lost 1 base, and 17 bases lay between the germline ends. The germline V gene has CDR1 MGHRA and CDR2 YSYEKL. The CDR3 runs 18 residues.

The table lists this clonotype with many counts. V is TRBV20-1 and J is TRBJ2-5; no firm D call. Germline CDR1 reads DFQATT; CDR2 reads SNEGSKA (reference sequence). The germline V and J ends were trimmed by 1 base and 2 bases, with 2 bases remaining between them. CDR3 length: 11 residues. The CDR3 DNA follows: TGCAGTGCTAGAGTACAAGAGACCCAGTACTTC. Amino acids: CSARVQETQYF.

This clonotype came up many times. The V gene is TRBV9, the J gene TRBJ2-2; 7 nucleotides agree with TRBD1. There are 15 residues in the CDR3. From germline, CDR1 is SGDLS and CDR2 YYNGEE. V trimming: 4 bases; J trimming: 4 bases; junction bases outside the gene matches: 7. The CDR3 is CASSFDRVSTGELFF. The CDR3 DNA reads TGTGCCAGCAGCTTCGACAGGGTTAGCACCGGGGAGCTGTTTTTT.

To note about this clonotype: A read error may be the cause here, since a much bigger clone is one base away. The chain joins TRBV20-1 to TRBJ2-1, with 13 bases matching TRBD2. Germline assignment: CDR1 DFQATT and CDR2 SNEGSKA (reference sequence). The V and J ends lost 0 bases and 13 bases, in that order; junction bases with no gene match: 9. The CDR3 totals 15 residues. The CDR3 region has the DNA TGCAGTGCTAGAGATCCCCAACTAGCGGGGGGGACCCAGTTCTTC. It translates to CSARDPQLAGGTQFF.

This clonotype was picked up many times. The rearrangement links TRBV4-2 to TRBJ2-3, with TRBD2 identical over 12 bases. The CDR3 runs 16 residues. Germline V gene lookup returns CDR1 LGHNA and CDR2 YNFKEQ. The V gene end was trimmed by 0 bases and the J gene end by 3 bases; junction bases not matched to a gene: 1. The CDR3 sequence is CASSQEGTSGTDTQYF. CDR3 in DNA: TGTGCCAGCAGCCAAGAAGGGACTAGCGGGACAGATACGCAGTATTTT.